This T cell receptor beta chain comes out of a study of cytomegalovirus exposure and HLA in healthy donors. Study-level points and caveats: According to a subsequent analysis, TCR clusters from the first cohort were inclined to appear together in the 100 to 150 validation repertoires. TCR beta chains numbering approximately 150 were designated cytomegalovirus-associated.

This table comes from immunoSEQ multiplex PCR, and its TCRdb copy is limited to in-frame clones, with some not included. The table lists 150,000 to 200,000 clones, 80% to 90% of them singletons. On this clone itself: No antigen is known for it.

The TCR sequence derives from a woman aged 25 to 39 in good health and CMV-seronegative. The sequenced sample consisted of PBMCs.

The CDR3 region has the DNA TGTGCCAACCAGAGAGCGGGGGGGGGCTCCTACGAGCAGTACTTC. Translated, it gives CANQRAGGGSYEQYF. V usage is TRBV2 and J usage is TRBJ2-7, with 10 bases aligning to TRBD2. The CDR3 loop spans 15 amino acids. Germline assignment: CDR1 SNHLY and CDR2 FYNNEI. V lost 10 bases to trimming and J lost 0 bases; unmatched junction nucleotides: 9.